Following are 11 T cell receptor beta chains from one sample sequenced in a study of beta chain features in type 1 diabetes. Expressed TCRB transcripts were sequenced, since all the RNA that had been isolated was reverse transcribed. TCRdb's table, derived via immunoSEQ multiplex PCR, lists solely in-frame clones and lacks some. The data hold 300,000 to 350,000 clones, with roughly 8% observed a single time. The specimen was central memory CD4+ T cells from blood. The receptor source for this set is a woman between 18 and 29 years old in good health.

V and J are TRBV11-2 and TRBJ2-7; D uncertain. Trimming stripped 1 base from V and 1 base from J, with 11 bases between. Per germline, CDR1 SGHAT and CDR2 FQNNGV. The CDR3 loop spans 15 amino acids. The CDR3 region has the DNA TGTGCCAGCAGCTTAGCGCTGGGCAGTTCCTACGAGCAGTACTTC. Translating it yields CASSLALGSSYEQYF.

This clone appeared a few times. The chain recombines TRBV5-4 with TRBJ2-4; 10 bases match TRBD2. The CDR3 totals 15 residues. Germline lookup yields CDR1 SGHNT and CDR2 YYREEE (reference sequence). Trimming cost V 2 bases and J 6 bases; bases outside gene matches: 5. The CDR3 sequence: CASSFRSSGRNIQYF. The CDR3 nucleotides read TGTGCCAGCAGCTTCAGATCTAGCGGGAGAAACATTCAGTACTTC.

This clone has a handful of counts. This sequence joins TRBV5-6 and TRBJ2-3, with no clear D. With 4 bases removed from V and 1 base from J, the gap between germline ends came to 16 bases. CDR3 length: 16 residues. Per the germline V gene, CDR1 is SGHDT and CDR2 is YYEEEE. CDR3 loop: CASSGWTSVGTDTQYF. The DNA of the CDR3 is TGTGCCAGCAGCGGATGGACCAGCGTAGGCACAGATACGCAGTATTTT.

This clone came up a few times. The chain joins TRBV4-2 to TRBJ2-7; no firm D call. Trimming stripped 1 base from V and 6 bases from J, with 10 bases between. CDR3 length: 13 amino acids. Germline V gives CDR1 LGHNA, CDR2 YNFKEQ. Written as DNA, the CDR3 is TGTGCCAGCAGCCAAGGGGGTTTTGGCGAGCAGTACTTC. This codes for CASSQGGFGEQYF.

The sample holds a few counts of this clone. The chain links TRBV10-3 to TRBJ2-1; 8 positions match TRBD2. The length of the CDR3 is 15 residues. In germline, CDR1 is ENHRY, CDR2 SYGVKD. The ends lost 3 bases at V and 1 base at J; junction bases unmatched: 2. The CDR3 region is CAISDSGASYNEQFF. CDR3 bases: TGTGCCATCAGTGATAGCGGGGCATCCTACAATGAGCAGTTCTTC.

The chain carries TRBV2 and TRBJ1-2, with D tentatively TRBD1 (6 bases). There are 12 residues in the CDR3. V was shortened by 5 bases and J by 7 bases, with 11 bases between the two germline ends. Per germline, CDR1 SNHLY and CDR2 FYNNEI. The CDR3 DNA reads as TGTGCCAGCAGTTACAGGGTACGTGGCTACACCTTC. This translates into CASSYRVRGYTF.

This clone appeared many times. J is TRBJ1-4 and V is TRBV7-2, with 9 bases lining up with TRBD1. The V gene end was trimmed by 5 bases and the J gene end by 7 bases; junction bases not matched to a gene: 2. Germline V gives CDR1 SGHTA, CDR2 FQGNSA. This CDR3 has 13 residues. The CDR3 nucleotides are TGTGCCAGCAGCGGACAGGGGTTTGAAAAACTGTTTTTT. It specifies CASSGQGFEKLFF.

The chain couples TRBV7-2 to TRBJ2-4; 10 nucleotides align to TRBD2. With V trimmed by 5 bases and J by 2 bases, 3 bases remained unmatched. CDR3 length: 15 residues. Germline assignment: CDR1 SGHTA and CDR2 FQGNSA. The DNA of the CDR3 is TGTGCCAGCAGCATCACTAGCGGGACCAAAAACATTCAGTACTTC. Amino acid sequence: CASSITSGTKNIQYF. Supplemented by reference TRBV7-2 and TRBJ2-4, the full variable domain reads GAGVSQSPSNKVTEKGKDVELRCDPISGHTALYWYRQSLGQGLEFLIYFQGNSAPDKSGLPSDRFSAERTGGSVSTLTIQRTQQEDSAVYLCASSITSGTKNIQYFGAGTRLSVL.

The sample holds a few counts of this clone. The chain links TRBV5-1 to TRBJ2-1; D is possibly TRBD2 (5 bases). The V gene lost 0 bases and the J gene lost 5 bases, with 9 bases spanning the gap. The germline gives CDR1 SGHRS, CDR2 YFSETQ. There are 14 residues in the CDR3. The CDR3 nucleotides read TGCGCCAGCAGCTTGGGGGGAGACCACAATGAGCAGTTCTTC. Amino acids: CASSLGGDHNEQFF.

This clone has ten or more counts. The chain recombines TRBV7-3 with TRBJ2-1; D possibly uses TRBD1 or TRBD2 (5 bases each). The CDR3 length is 15 residues. Per germline, CDR1 SGHTA and CDR2 FQGTGA. The V end lost 5 bases, the J end lost 0 bases, and 11 bases lay between the germline ends. The CDR3 loop is CASSPGRSSYNEQFF. CDR3 coding DNA: TGTGCCAGCAGCCCAGGGAGAAGCTCCTACAATGAGCAGTTCTTC.

J is TRBJ2-1 and V is TRBV19, with a weak D call TRBD2 (6 bases). This CDR3 contains 13 residues. V lost 7 bases, J lost 2 bases, and 9 bases lay in between. Germline loops: CDR1 LNHDA, CDR2 SQIVND (reference sequence). The CDR3 here is CASMEGPYNEQFF. The CDR3 nucleotides read TGTGCCAGTATGGAGGGCCCCTACAATGAGCAGTTCTTC.